This is a list of T cell receptor beta chains from one sample in a study of blood T cells in healthy people across ages. MiXCR was run by TCRdb on the 5' RACE reads, yielding one entry per CDR3 protein. The table shows about 640,000 distinct CDR3 sequences, with roughly 53% occurring only once. The sample consisted of blood. These receptor sequences come from a man aged 55 to 70 in good health. Both conserved end residues are part of each CDR3. The order of the fields is CDR3 length, V gene, clone size, D gene, J gene, CDR3 DNA, CDR3 protein. D genes are given only for firm matches. Size is omitted from some rows. Given values are once, few, many or a class for expanded clones.

len: 14; v_gene: TRBV11-3; abundance: NA; d_gene: TRBD1; j_gene: TRBJ2-5; CDR3nt: TGTGCCAGCAGCAAAACAGGGGGGCGAGAGACCCAGTACTTC; CDR3aa: CASSKTGGRETQYF
len: 14; v_gene: TRBV20-1; abundance: NA; d_gene: NA; j_gene: TRBJ2-7; CDR3nt: TGCAGTGCTAGAGGTCGAGGCAGGGGCTACGAGCAGTACTTC; CDR3aa: CSARGRGRGYEQYF
len: 15; v_gene: TRBV20-1; abundance: NA; d_gene: NA; j_gene: TRBJ2-5; CDR3nt: TGCAGTGCTGACATGCTGATCGGGGGTAAAGAGACCCAGTACTTC; CDR3aa: CSADMLIGGKETQYF
len: 14; v_gene: TRBV4-1; abundance: few; d_gene: NA; j_gene: TRBJ1-2; CDR3nt: TGCGCCAGCAGCGGGCCTATGATGAGCTATGGCTACACCTTC; CDR3aa: CASSGPMMSYGYTF
len: 17; v_gene: TRBV15; abundance: once; d_gene: TRBD2; j_gene: TRBJ2-7; CDR3nt: TGTGCCACCAGCAGAGGAGAGTCTCCTAGCGGCTCCTACGAGCAGTACTTC; CDR3aa: CATSRGESPSGSYEQYF
len: 14; v_gene: TRBV7-2; abundance: NA; d_gene: NA; j_gene: TRBJ1-2; CDR3nt: TGTGCCAGCAGCTCGGGGGTGGGGGCGGATGGCTACACCTTC; CDR3aa: CASSSGVGADGYTF
len: 13; v_gene: TRBV25-1; abundance: NA; d_gene: NA; j_gene: TRBJ1-2; CDR3nt: TGTGCCAGCAGTGAATCAGGGTCGCGAGGCTACACCTTC; CDR3aa: CASSESGSRGYTF
len: 16; v_gene: TRBV4-1; abundance: NA; d_gene: NA; j_gene: TRBJ2-3; CDR3nt: TGCGCCAGCAGCCAAGAAGGGGGGGCTATCACAGATACGCAGTATTTT; CDR3aa: CASSQEGGAITDTQYF
len: 19; v_gene: TRBV7-8; abundance: NA; d_gene: TRBD1; j_gene: TRBJ2-6; CDR3nt: TGTGCCAGCAGCTTAGCCCAGATTACAGGGGGCAGTGGGGCCAACGTCCTGACTTTC; CDR3aa: CASSLAQITGGSGANVLTF
len: 12; v_gene: TRBV5-1; abundance: NA; d_gene: NA; j_gene: TRBJ1-1; CDR3nt: TGCGCCAGCAGCTTGGACAAGTCTGAAGCTTTCTTT; CDR3aa: CASSLDKSEAFF
len: 14; v_gene: TRBV6-6; abundance: NA; d_gene: NA; j_gene: TRBJ2-5; CDR3nt: TGTGCCAGCAAAGCTGGGGGGGGCGTTGAGACCCAGTACTTC; CDR3aa: CASKAGGGVETQYF
len: 16; v_gene: TRBV7-2; abundance: NA; d_gene: TRBD2; j_gene: TRBJ2-1; CDR3nt: TGTGCCAGCTGGGGGACTAGCGGGGGGCGTGGCAATGAGCAGTTCTTC; CDR3aa: CASWGTSGGRGNEQFF
len: 15; v_gene: TRBV3-1; abundance: NA; d_gene: TRBD1; j_gene: TRBJ1-5; CDR3nt: TGTGCCAGCAGCGAAACAGGGGATTTTAATCAGCCCCAGCATTTT; CDR3aa: CASSETGDFNQPQHF
len: 14; v_gene: TRBV2; abundance: NA; d_gene: NA; j_gene: TRBJ1-2; CDR3nt: TGTGCCAGCGGTACAGGGAGTACCTACTATGGCTACACCTTC; CDR3aa: CASGTGSTYYGYTF
len: 15; v_gene: TRBV10-3; abundance: NA; d_gene: NA; j_gene: TRBJ2-1; CDR3nt: TGTGCCACCTCGACCTTCCAGGGAGCCTACAATGAGCAGTTCTTC; CDR3aa: CATSTFQGAYNEQFF
len: 17; v_gene: TRBV10-3; abundance: once; d_gene: TRBD1; j_gene: TRBJ2-1; CDR3nt: TGTGCCATCAGTGAGTCGAGTGGGACAGGGTCTTTCAATGAGCAGTTCTTC; CDR3aa: CAISESSGTGSFNEQFF
len: 14; v_gene: TRBV6-1; abundance: NA; d_gene: NA; j_gene: TRBJ2-7; CDR3nt: TGTGCCAGCAGTGTGAGGGATAGCTCCTACGAGCAGTACTTC; CDR3aa: CASSVRDSSYEQYF
len: 13; v_gene: TRBV7-2; abundance: few; d_gene: NA; j_gene: TRBJ1-1; CDR3nt: TGTGCCAGCAGCTTAACGACAGACACTGAAGCTTTCTTT; CDR3aa: CASSLTTDTEAFF
len: 11; v_gene: TRBV5-1; abundance: few; d_gene: NA; j_gene: TRBJ2-1; CDR3nt: TGCGCCAGCAGCCGACCGGGTCCCAAGTTCTTC; CDR3aa: CASSRPGPKFF
len: 15; v_gene: TRBV28; abundance: NA; d_gene: NA; j_gene: TRBJ1-5; CDR3nt: TGTGCCAGCAACCAGGACAGAAATAGCAATCAGCCCCAGCATTTT; CDR3aa: CASNQDRNSNQPQHF
len: 13; v_gene: TRBV3-1; abundance: few; d_gene: NA; j_gene: TRBJ1-2; CDR3nt: TGTGCCAGCAGTCCCGACGGAAGCTATGGCTACACCTTC; CDR3aa: CASSPDGSYGYTF
len: 14; v_gene: TRBV7-2; abundance: few; d_gene: TRBD2; j_gene: TRBJ2-7; CDR3nt: TGTGCCAGCAGCTTCGGGCTAGCGGGAAAGGAGCAGTACTTC; CDR3aa: CASSFGLAGKEQYF
len: 15; v_gene: TRBV11-2; abundance: once; d_gene: TRBD2; j_gene: TRBJ2-3; CDR3nt: TGTGCCAGCAGCTTAGGACTAGCGGCCATCTATACGCAGTATTTT; CDR3aa: CASSLGLAAIYTQYF
len: 14; v_gene: TRBV2; abundance: once; d_gene: TRBD1; j_gene: TRBJ1-4; CDR3nt: TGTGCCAGCAGTTTGGACAGGGCGAGTGAAAAACTGTTTTTT; CDR3aa: CASSLDRASEKLFF
len: 13; v_gene: TRBV6-2/TRBV6-3; abundance: NA; d_gene: NA; j_gene: TRBJ1-1; CDR3nt: TGTGCCAGCAGTGACAGGAGGAACACTGAAGCTTTCTTT; CDR3aa: CASSDRRNTEAFF
len: 15; v_gene: TRBV6-6; abundance: NA; d_gene: NA; j_gene: TRBJ2-1; CDR3nt: TGTGCCAGCAGGGAGGACGGGAGCTCCTACAATGAGCAGTTCTTC; CDR3aa: CASREDGSSYNEQFF
len: 14; v_gene: TRBV9; abundance: NA; d_gene: TRBD1; j_gene: TRBJ2-4; CDR3nt: TGTGCCAGCAGCCCTGGGGACAGAGCAAACATTCAGTACTTC; CDR3aa: CASSPGDRANIQYF
len: 17; v_gene: TRBV12-3/TRBV12-4; abundance: NA; d_gene: NA; j_gene: TRBJ1-2; CDR3nt: TGTGCCAGCAGTTTCGATGGGGGGGGCGTCCTTAACTATGGCTACACCTTC; CDR3aa: CASSFDGGGVLNYGYTF
len: 17; v_gene: TRBV9; abundance: NA; d_gene: NA; j_gene: TRBJ2-3; CDR3nt: TGTGCCAGCAGCTTAGAACCCCCGGGCGGACCCACAGATACGCAGTATTTT; CDR3aa: CASSLEPPGGPTDTQYF
len: 14; v_gene: TRBV12-3/TRBV12-4; abundance: once; d_gene: NA; j_gene: TRBJ2-7; CDR3nt: TGTGCCAGCAGTCTCTTGGGCCGAAAAGACGAGCAGTACTTC; CDR3aa: CASSLLGRKDEQYF
len: 14; v_gene: TRBV3-1; abundance: NA; d_gene: NA; j_gene: TRBJ2-7; CDR3nt: TGTGCCAGCAGCCACCTAACAGCTACCTACGAGCAGTACTTC; CDR3aa: CASSHLTATYEQYF
len: 14; v_gene: TRBV5-1; abundance: few; d_gene: NA; j_gene: TRBJ2-5; CDR3nt: TGCGCCAGCAGCTTGAGGACTACCGAACTTGAGCAGTACTTC; CDR3aa: CASSLRTTELEQYF
len: 13; v_gene: TRBV4-2; abundance: many; d_gene: NA; j_gene: TRBJ1-2; CDR3nt: TGTGCCAGCAGCCAAGATACTGACTATGGCTACACCTTC; CDR3aa: CASSQDTDYGYTF
len: 15; v_gene: TRBV12-3/TRBV12-4; abundance: many; d_gene: NA; j_gene: TRBJ2-3; CDR3nt: TGTGCCAGCAGACTAGGGGAGAGGAGCACAGATACGCAGTATTTT; CDR3aa: CASRLGERSTDTQYF
len: 16; v_gene: TRBV12-3/TRBV12-4; abundance: NA; d_gene: NA; j_gene: TRBJ1-2; CDR3nt: TGTGCCAGCAGTCCCCTAGGTGGGGGAACCAACTATGGCTACACCTTC; CDR3aa: CASSPLGGGTNYGYTF
len: 14; v_gene: TRBV10-3; abundance: NA; d_gene: NA; j_gene: TRBJ2-7; CDR3nt: TGTGCCAGCAGGCCCTTGAGCAGGGCCTACGAGCAGTACTTC; CDR3aa: CASRPLSRAYEQYF
len: 14; v_gene: TRBV3-1; abundance: few; d_gene: TRBD1; j_gene: TRBJ2-5; CDR3nt: TGCGCCAGCAGCCAAGGGACAGTCCAAGAGACCCAGTACTTC; CDR3aa: CASSQGTVQETQYF
len: 16; v_gene: TRBV4-1; abundance: NA; d_gene: NA; j_gene: TRBJ2-1; CDR3nt: TGCGCCAGCAGCCAAGGTCCGGGGAGCTCCTACAATGAGCAGTTCTTC; CDR3aa: CASSQGPGSSYNEQFF
len: 13; v_gene: TRBV12-3/TRBV12-4; abundance: NA; d_gene: NA; j_gene: TRBJ2-3; CDR3nt: TGTGCCAGCAGTTACAGGAGTACAGATATGCAGTATTTT; CDR3aa: CASSYRSTDMQYF
len: 15; v_gene: TRBV2; abundance: NA; d_gene: TRBD1; j_gene: TRBJ2-2; CDR3nt: TGTGCCAGCAGTAGCCAGGGGGCAGGGGCCGGGGAGCTGTTTTTT; CDR3aa: CASSSQGAGAGELFF
len: 15; v_gene: TRBV21-1; abundance: few; d_gene: NA; j_gene: TRBJ2-3; CDR3nt: TGTGCCAGCAGCATTCCCCTGGGACCCGCAGATACGCAGTATTTT; CDR3aa: CASSIPLGPADTQYF
len: 15; v_gene: TRBV9; abundance: NA; d_gene: NA; j_gene: TRBJ1-3; CDR3nt: TGTGCCAGCAGCCTAGGGTCTGGCTCTGGAAACACCATATATTTT; CDR3aa: CASSLGSGSGNTIYF
len: 13; v_gene: TRBV12-3/TRBV12-4; abundance: NA; d_gene: NA; j_gene: TRBJ2-1; CDR3nt: TGTGCCAGCAGTTTTAGTGGAGACAATGAGCAGTTCTTC; CDR3aa: CASSFSGDNEQFF